This T cell receptor beta chain was identified during a study of response to subunit inactivated influenza vaccine. Whole-study findings and limits: Each seasonal flu vaccination may recruit only limited new T cells, authors suggested.

TCRdb processed the RT-PCR reads anew with MiXCR; each CDR3 protein has one entry. The sample lists 700,000 to 800,000 distinct CDR3 sequences, approximately 17% occurring once. This clonotype was seen more than once but under ten times. Its specificity is unknown. The clonotype originates from a man aged 50 or older who received an inactivated influenza vaccine. The sample was PBMCs from blood, taken 4 to 6 days after vaccination.

CDR3 DNA: TGCAGCGTTGAAGGGACAGGGGGAGGCACAGATACGCAGTATTTT. Its protein product is CSVEGTGGGTDTQYF. The rearrangement links TRBV29-1 to TRBJ2-3, with 10 bases that match TRBD1. Germline CDR1 and CDR2: SQVTM and ANQGSEA. The CDR3 extends over 15 amino acids. Trimming at V came to 1 base and at J to 1 base, leaving 2 bases not matched to a gene.